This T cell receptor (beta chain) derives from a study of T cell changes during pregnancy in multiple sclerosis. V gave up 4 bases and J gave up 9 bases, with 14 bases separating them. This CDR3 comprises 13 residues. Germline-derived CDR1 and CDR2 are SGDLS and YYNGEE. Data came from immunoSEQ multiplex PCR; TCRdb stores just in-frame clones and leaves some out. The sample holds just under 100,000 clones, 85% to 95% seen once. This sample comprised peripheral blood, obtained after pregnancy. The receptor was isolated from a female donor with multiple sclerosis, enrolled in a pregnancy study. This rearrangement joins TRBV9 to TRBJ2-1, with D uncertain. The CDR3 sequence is CASSLKTDIEQFF. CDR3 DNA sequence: TGTGCCAGCAGCTTAAAGACTGATATTGAGCAGTTCTTC.